These 14 T cell receptor beta chains were sequenced from one sample in a study of blood T cell repertoires in COVID-19. Profiled with immunoSEQ multiplex PCR; TCRdb holds only in-frame clones, not every one. Of just over 50,000 clones in the sample, roughly 86% were seen once. Sequences were obtained from peripheral blood. The receptors here all came from a man older than 75 with active COVID-19.

The chain employs TRBV5-1 and TRBJ2-3, with 7 positions matching TRBD1. CDR3 length equals 16 residues. V lost 1 base and J lost 5; bases outside the gene matches: 10. Germline V gives CDR1 SGHRS, CDR2 YFSETQ. As DNA, the CDR3 is TGCGCCAGCAGCTTGATTCCAGGGGGAAGCGAAGATACGCAGTATTTT. It yields the protein CASSLIPGGSEDTQYF.

V gene TRBV10-1 combines with J gene TRBJ2-1; 8 nucleotides align to TRBD1. Germline V CDR1 and CDR2: WNHNN, SYGVQD (reference sequence). Trimming at V came to 8 bases and at J to 5 bases, leaving 8 bases not matched to a gene. The CDR3 is made up of 14 amino acids. The CDR3 bases are TGCGCCAGCGGAACAGGGGGTCGGAACAATGAGCAGTTCTTC. This encodes CASGTGGRNNEQFF.

The chain recombines TRBV27 with TRBJ1-5; possible D gene TRBD1, 5 bases. The V and J ends lost 6 bases and 4 bases respectively, with 16 bases between them. This CDR3 has 15 amino acids. Germline CDR1 reads MNHEY; CDR2 reads SMNVEV (reference sequence). The CDR3 here is CASSPWQGGNQPQHF. CDR3 coding DNA: TGTGCCAGCAGCCCCTGGCAGGGTGGGAATCAGCCCCAGCATTTT.

On this clone: The same CDR3 arises from other DNA sequences in this sample as well. This chain uses TRBV6-5 with TRBJ2-7, with 12 bases that match TRBD2. CDR3 length: 13 residues. Germline loops: CDR1 MNHEY, CDR2 SVGAGI. V gave up 5 bases and J gave up 4 bases; unmatched junction bases: 0. DNA of the CDR3: TGTGCCAGCAGTACTAGCGGGAGGTACGAGCAGTACTTC. This sequence encodes CASSTSGRYEQYF.

The chain has TRBV7-9 and TRBJ1-1; weak D call: TRBD1 (5 bases). CDR1 is SEHNR and CDR2 is FQNEAQ in the germline V gene (reference sequence). The CDR3 length is 14 residues. Trimming removed 11 bases from V and 3 bases from J, with 19 bases in between. In DNA, the CDR3 is TGTGCCGGTGCTTTCTATAGCAGGGACACTGAAGCTTTCTTT. Translating it yields CAGAFYSRDTEAFF.

The chain links TRBV7-2 to TRBJ2-6; D remains ambiguous. The CDR3 has 15 amino acids. CDR1 and CDR2 from the germline V gene are SGHTA and FQGNSA. The V and J ends lost 2 bases and 0 bases respectively, with 5 bases between them. In nucleotides, the CDR3 is TGTGCCAGCAGCTTAATCCACTCTGGGGCCAACGTCCTGACTTTC. It specifies CASSLIHSGANVLTF.

This rearrangement joins TRBV5-6 to TRBJ2-3; TRBD2 is a possible D gene (6 bases). The CDR3 consists of 14 residues. In germline, CDR1 is SGHDT, CDR2 YYEEEE. With 1 base removed from V and 1 base from J, the gap between germline ends came to 7 bases. CDR3 loop: CASSLWGGTDTQYF. CDR3 in DNA: TGTGCCAGCAGCTTGTGGGGGGGCACAGATACGCAGTATTTT.

The table lists this clone with a count of one. The gene calls are TRBV7-9 and TRBJ2-5; 10 bases align to TRBD2. This CDR3 has 16 amino acids. The V gene's germline CDR1 is SEHNR and CDR2 FQNEAQ (reference sequence). J was trimmed by 4 bases and V by 1 base; bases with no gene match: 6. For the CDR3, the DNA is TGTGCCAGCAGCTTAGATCTAGCGGGAGTTAGAGAGACCCAGTACTTC. Protein: CASSLDLAGVRETQYF.

V gene TRBV7-8 combines with J gene TRBJ1-3, with 8 nucleotides matching TRBD1. The V gene end was trimmed by 5 bases and the J gene end by 4 bases; junction bases not matched to a gene: 10. Germline-derived CDR1 and CDR2 are SGHVS and FQNEAQ. The CDR3 is made up of 16 amino acids. CDR3 loop: CASSQGTGGFGNTIYF. The CDR3 region has the DNA TGTGCCAGCAGCCAGGGGACAGGAGGTTTCGGAAACACCATATATTTT.

This chain uses TRBV7-6 with TRBJ2-7; 8 nucleotides line up with TRBD2. J gave up 5 bases and V 3 bases, and 6 bases lay outside the gene matches. CDR3 length: 14 residues. The germline CDR1 and CDR2 sequences are SGHVS and FNYEAQ. CDR3 amino acids: CASSFSGIEDEQYF. The CDR3 nucleotides are TGTGCCAGCAGCTTTAGCGGGATCGAGGACGAGCAGTACTTC.

Only one count was recorded for this clone. CDR3 DNA sequence: TGTGCCATCAGTGAGCGGGGGACTAGCGGGAGGGGCTCCTACGAGCAGTACTTC. Its protein product is CAISERGTSGRGSYEQYF. The gene calls are TRBV10-3 and TRBJ2-7, with 16 bases matching TRBD2. CDR3 length equals 18 residues. Germline CDR1 reads ENHRY; CDR2 reads SYGVKD. Losses at the gene ends were 2 bases for V and 0 bases for J; bases not matched to a gene: 4.

The chain employs TRBV19 and TRBJ1-1, with D possibly TRBD1 on 5 matching bases. The V end was cut by 7 bases, the J end by 4 bases, with 19 bases between. This CDR3 comprises 15 residues. CDR1 is LNHDA, CDR2 SQIVND, per germline (reference sequence). The CDR3 protein is CASIVRQAGGTEAFF. CDR3 nucleotides: TGTGCCAGTATTGTGAGGCAGGCGGGGGGCACTGAAGCTTTCTTT.

This chain links TRBV5-5 with TRBJ2-1; 7 bases are shared with TRBD1. After removal of 2 bases from V and 5 bases from J, the junction contained 7 bases not matched to a gene. The V gene's germline CDR1 is SGHKS and CDR2 YYEKEE (reference sequence). The CDR3 sequence is 15 residues long. CDR3 sequence reads: CASSFTTGYDNEQFF. The CDR3 DNA is TGTGCCAGCAGCTTTACGACAGGGTACGACAATGAGCAGTTCTTC.

The V gene is TRBV14, the J gene TRBJ1-1, with a tentative D call TRBD1 (6 bases). The germline V gene encodes CDR1 SGHDN and CDR2 FVKESK. The V gene lost 1 base and the J gene lost 5 bases, with 11 bases spanning the gap. CDR3 length equals 14 residues. The CDR3 coding sequence is TGTGCCAGCAGCCAAGTTCAGGGACAAACTGAAGCTTTCTTT. Protein sequence: CASSQVQGQTEAFF.